A single sample is the source of the 10 T cell receptor beta chains below, sequenced in a study of control samples from healthy donors and cancer patients. Generated by immunoSEQ multiplex PCR, the TCRdb table keeps only in-frame clones and is missing some. Of around 250,000 clones in the sample, roughly four fifths were seen once. The sample consisted of PBMCs. The receptor set was obtained from a woman aged 55-70 years with lung cancer.

The J gene is TRBJ2-7, the V gene TRBV9, with 7 bases aligning to TRBD2. Germline V lookup: CDR1 SGDLS, CDR2 YYNGEE. The CDR3 totals 16 residues. The V gene end was trimmed by 0 bases and the J gene end by 2 bases; junction bases not matched to a gene: 8. CDR3 nucleotides: TGTGCCAGCAGCGTAGCCGGGGGAGGGCCCACCTACGAGCAGTACTTC. It encodes CASSVAGGGPTYEQYF.

The chain employs TRBV30 and TRBJ2-1; 7 bases are a match to TRBD2. CDR3 length: 16 residues. V was clipped by 0 bases and J by 0 bases; unmatched bases: 5. Germline V CDR1 and CDR2: GTSNPN, SVGIG (reference sequence). The CDR3: CAWSVGVAGSYNEQFF. In nucleotides, the CDR3 is TGTGCCTGGAGTGTAGGGGTAGCGGGCTCCTACAATGAGCAGTTCTTC.

The chain couples TRBV5-1 to TRBJ2-2, with D perhaps TRBD1 (5 bases). Germline V gives CDR1 SGHRS, CDR2 YFSETQ. Trimming removed 4 bases at V and 4 bases at J, with 8 bases between. The CDR3 is 13 residues long. The CDR3 nucleotides read TGCGCCAGCAGCCCGCAGGGCACCGGGGAGCTGTTTTTT. It encodes CASSPQGTGELFF.

The CDR3 reads CASSYGQLNTEAFF. The CDR3, as DNA: TGTGCCAGCAGTTACGGACAGTTGAACACTGAAGCTTTCTTT. The chain recombines TRBV6-5 with TRBJ1-1; D might be TRBD1 (6 bases). Germline CDR1 MNHEY, CDR2 SVGAGI. CDR3 length: 14 amino acids. V was shortened by 2 bases and J by 0 bases, with 7 bases between the two germline ends.

V is TRBV6-5 and J is TRBJ1-2, with D unclear. Germline V lookup: CDR1 MNHEY, CDR2 SVGAGI. The CDR3 spans 13 residues. V lost 7 bases, J lost 0 bases, and 9 bases lay in between. In DNA, the CDR3 is TGTGCCAGCACCGTAAGTGCTAACTATGGCTACACCTTC. Translation gives CASTVSANYGYTF.

This sequence joins TRBV10-3 and TRBJ2-3; D might be TRBD1 (5 bases). This CDR3 has 15 amino acids. V was pared by 3 bases and J by 0 bases, with 10 bases between. Germline V gene data show CDR1 as ENHRY and CDR2 as SYGVKD. The CDR3 DNA reads as TGTGCCATCAGTGACCCGACAGCTAGCACAGATACGCAGTATTTT. Amino acid sequence: CAISDPTASTDTQYF.

This chain joins TRBV5-1 and TRBJ2-1; 11 positions agree with TRBD2. Trimming took 0 bases from V and 0 from J; bases not matched to a gene: 11. Germline assignment: CDR1 SGHRS and CDR2 YFSETQ. This CDR3 spans 20 amino acids. The CDR3 sequence is CASSLGFPSGGLSSYNEQFF. DNA of the CDR3: TGCGCCAGCAGCTTGGGCTTTCCTAGCGGGGGGCTGTCCTCCTACAATGAGCAGTTCTTC.

This chain joins TRBV7-8 and TRBJ1-2, with 7 bases matching TRBD1. Trimming at V came to 5 bases and at J to 4 bases, leaving 7 bases not matched to a gene. The CDR3 is 14 amino acids. Germline values: CDR1 SGHVS, CDR2 FQNEAQ. DNA of the CDR3: TGTGCCAGCAGCCCAGGGGACAGAGCCTATGGCTACACCTTC. It codes for CASSPGDRAYGYTF.

The chain joins TRBV28 to TRBJ2-2; perhaps D is TRBD1 or TRBD2 (6 bases each). Germline V gives CDR1 MDHEN, CDR2 SYDVKM. V lost 6 bases to trimming and J lost 6 bases, with 20 bases between them. The length of the CDR3 is 16 residues. CDR3 nucleotides: TGTGCCAGCAGCCCCCCCGCACGGGGGCTCGCCGGGGAGCTGTTTTTT. Its translation: CASSPPARGLAGELFF.

The chain recombines TRBV5-4 with TRBJ2-5; D is uncertain. CDR1 is SGHNT and CDR2 is YYREEE in the germline V gene (reference sequence). Trimming cost V 0 bases and J 1 base, with 10 bases left between them. The CDR3 spans 15 residues. The CDR3 here is CASSLVPVAQETQYF. The CDR3 DNA is TGTGCCAGCAGCTTGGTTCCAGTCGCCCAAGAGACCCAGTACTTC.